Listed below are T cell receptor beta chains from one sample, sequenced in a study of cytomegalovirus exposure and HLA in healthy donors. TCRdb's copy holds only in-frame clones and misses some; the assay was immunoSEQ multiplex PCR. This sample has roughly 140,000 clones; 80% to 90% occur once, and the top ten carry 2% to 2.5%. The sample was PBMCs. These receptors all stem from a woman aged 18 to 35 in good health and CMV-seronegative. CDR3s include the opening cysteine and the closing phenylalanine or tryptophan. Fields, in order: CDR3 length, J gene, V gene, D gene, clone size, CDR3 protein, CDR3 DNA. The D gene is left open where the match is weak. Some rows have no size entry. The others give once, few or many, or a class for an expanded clone.

>12|TRBJ2-7|TRBV5-4|-|once
CASSWGNYEQYF
TGTGCCAGCAGCTGGGGCAACTACGAGCAGTACTTC
>15|TRBJ2-2|TRBV7-3|-|-
CASSSSGVNTGELFF
TGTGCCAGCAGTTCCTCGGGAGTGAACACCGGGGAGCTGTTTTTT
>14|TRBJ1-2|TRBV2|TRBD1|-
CASSAVGQGRGYTF
TGTGCCAGCAGTGCCGTTGGACAGGGCCGCGGCTACACCTTC
>15|TRBJ1-2|TRBV4-1|TRBD1|-
CASSQEGTVSMGYTF
TGCGCCAGCAGCCAAGAGGGGACAGTCTCTATGGGCTACACCTTC
>15|TRBJ2-7|TRBV5-1|-|-
CASSLLTGMPREQYF
TGCGCCAGCAGCTTGCTTACGGGGATGCCCCGCGAGCAGTACTTC
>14|TRBJ2-7|TRBV5-1|-|-
CASSYTGSSYEQYF
TGCGCCAGCAGCTACACGGGGTCTTCCTACGAGCAGTACTTC
>16|TRBJ2-5|TRBV14|-|-
CASSQSGTFLRETQYF
TGTGCCAGCAGCCAATCAGGGACTTTCTTACGAGAGACCCAGTACTTC
>14|TRBJ2-3|TRBV12-5|-|-
CASGSGHVFDTQYF
TGTGCTAGTGGTTCCGGACACGTTTTTGATACGCAGTATTTT
>14|TRBJ1-5|TRBV19|TRBD1|-
CASSQGTGGQPQHF
TGTGCCAGTAGCCAGGGGACAGGGGGTCAGCCCCAGCATTTT
>13|TRBJ2-3|TRBV9|-|-
CASSVRGADTQYF
TGTGCCAGCAGCGTACGGGGAGCAGATACGCAGTATTTT
>11|TRBJ2-3|TRBV20-1|-|-
CSARAQDTQYF
TGCAGTGCTAGAGCACAAGATACGCAGTATTTT
>14|TRBJ2-2|TRBV9|-|-
CASSVARSTGELFF
TGTGCCAGCAGCGTAGCGCGGAGCACCGGGGAGCTGTTTTTT
>15|TRBJ1-5|TRBV15|-|-
CATSIRQVGNQPQHF
TGTGCCACCAGCATTAGACAGGTTGGCAATCAGCCCCAGCATTTT
>16|TRBJ1-5|TRBV19|TRBD1|-
CASIGFVTGGNQPQHF
TGTGCCAGTATAGGATTTGTGACAGGGGGCAATCAGCCCCAGCATTTT
>14|TRBJ1-2|TRBV28|-|-
CASSFGPGLDGYTF
TGTGCCAGCAGTTTCGGTCCCGGACTGGATGGCTACACCTTC
>18|TRBJ2-1|TRBV18|TRBD2|-
CASSPGTSGKRSYNEQFF
TGTGCCAGCTCACCCGGGACTAGCGGGAAGCGGAGCTACAATGAGCAGTTCTTC
>13|TRBJ2-5|TRBV27|TRBD1|-
CASAPGTGAHPYF
TGTGCCAGCGCCCCCGGGACAGGGGCCCATCCGTACTTC
>16|TRBJ1-5|TRBV30|-|-
CAWSVTSGGSNQPQHF
TGTGCCTGGAGTGTCACGTCGGGGGGAAGCAATCAGCCCCAGCATTTT
>16|TRBJ2-7|TRBV4-1|TRBD1|-
CASSPRDRSPLGEQYF
TGCGCCAGCAGCCCGCGGGACAGGAGCCCCCTGGGAGAGCAGTACTTC
>16|TRBJ2-3|TRBV4-2|TRBD2|-
CASSHPAGGGTDTQYF
TGTGCCAGCAGCCATCCCGCGGGGGGGGGAACAGATACGCAGTATTTT
>15|TRBJ1-2|TRBV19|TRBD1|-
CASSTGYRGYYGYTF
TGTGCCAGTAGTACCGGATACAGGGGTTACTATGGCTACACCTTC
>15|TRBJ2-3|TRBV19|TRBD2|-
CASSVGTSGTDTQYF
TGTGCCAGTAGTGTCGGGACTAGCGGCACAGATACGCAGTATTTT
>14|TRBJ2-5|TRBV27|TRBD2|-
CASASVLAGETQYF
TGTGCCAGCGCTTCGGTACTAGCGGGGGAGACCCAGTACTTC
>16|TRBJ2-1|TRBV5-6|TRBD2|-
CASSLLAGGTYNEQFF
TGTGCCAGCAGCTTGTTAGCGGGGGGGACGTACAATGAGCAGTTCTTC
>17|TRBJ2-4|TRBV7-9|TRBD1|once
CASSLAYRGRAKNIQYF
TGTGCCAGCAGCTTAGCCTACAGGGGGCGGGCCAAAAACATTCAGTACTTC
>16|TRBJ1-3|TRBV4-3|-|few
CASSLLIHTSGNTIYF
TGCGCCAGCAGCCTCCTCATTCACACCTCTGGAAACACCATATATTTT
>15|TRBJ2-5|TRBV19|TRBD1|-
CASSIAGTGKETQYF
TGTGCCAGTAGTATAGCCGGGACAGGGAAAGAGACCCAGTACTTC
>15|TRBJ2-6|TRBV30|TRBD1|once
CAWSTGVPGANVLTF
TGTGCCTGGAGTACAGGGGTCCCTGGGGCCAACGTCCTGACTTTC
>15|TRBJ1-2|TRBV6-1|-|-
CASSEGARPNYGYTF
TGTGCCAGCAGTGAAGGGGCACGGCCTAACTATGGCTACACCTTC
>13|TRBJ2-7|TRBV28|-|-
CASSLSVIYEQYF
TGTGCCAGCAGTTTATCGGTGATCTACGAGCAGTACTTC
>14|TRBJ1-5|TRBV9|-|few
CASSVEGLDQPQHF
TGTGCCAGCAGCGTAGAGGGACTGGACCAGCCCCAGCATTTT
>15|TRBJ2-5|TRBV6-5|TRBD1|-
CASSSLGQPQETQYF
TGTGCCAGCAGTTCCCTGGGACAGCCCCAAGAGACCCAGTACTTC
>13|TRBJ1-5|TRBV30|-|-
CAAGRVVNQPQHF
TGTGCCGCTGGCAGGGTGGTGAATCAGCCCCAGCATTTT
>12|TRBJ2-7|TRBV7-9|-|-
CSSSLQSTGQYF
TGTTCCAGCAGCTTGCAATCAACAGGGCAGTACTTC
>17|TRBJ2-3|TRBV7-2|TRBD2|-
CASSPDWGAGETDTQYF
TGTGCCAGCAGCCCCGACTGGGGAGCGGGAGAAACAGATACGCAGTATTTT
>14|TRBJ2-3|TRBV19|TRBD2|-
CASSMGGRQDTQYF
TGTGCCAGTAGTATGGGCGGGAGGCAGGATACGCAGTATTTT
>16|TRBJ2-3|TRBV18|TRBD2|-
CASSPGLAGEGDTQYF
TGTGCCAGCTCACCGGGACTAGCGGGAGAGGGAGATACGCAGTATTTT
>16|TRBJ2-5|TRBV5-1|TRBD1|-
CASSLGPGTGRETQYF
TGCGCCAGCAGCTTGGGCCCCGGGACAGGACGAGAGACCCAGTACTTC
>15|TRBJ1-2|TRBV6-1|-|-
CASSVRLKESYGYTF
TGTGCCAGCAGCGTCAGACTGAAGGAGAGCTATGGCTACACCTTC
>13|TRBJ2-5|TRBV2|TRBD2|-
CASRRSGGETQYF
TGTGCCAGCAGGCGTAGCGGGGGGGAGACCCAGTACTTC
>12|TRBJ2-1|TRBV5-4|-|-
CASSLDAGEQFF
TGTGCCAGCAGCTTGGATGCAGGTGAGCAGTTCTTC
>19|TRBJ2-7|TRBV29-1|TRBD2|-
CSVEDDNCRLAGSHYEQYF
TGCAGCGTTGAAGACGATAACTGTCGCCTAGCGGGATCTCACTACGAGCAGTACTTC
>15|TRBJ1-5|TRBV6-4|-|-
CASSATGMSNQPQHF
TGTGCCAGCAGCGCTACCGGGATGAGCAATCAGCCCCAGCATTTT
>14|TRBJ2-3|TRBV5-8|-|-
CASSLEKSADTQYF
TGTGCCAGCAGCTTGGAGAAATCGGCAGATACGCAGTATTTT
>15|TRBJ2-1|TRBV28|TRBD2|-
CASSSTSGTYNEQFF
TGTGCCAGCAGTTCGACTAGCGGTACCTACAATGAGCAGTTCTTC
>15|TRBJ1-5|TRBV4-1|-|few
CASSQGAGGNQPQHF
TGCGCCAGCAGCCAAGGGGCCGGGGGCAATCAGCCCCAGCATTTT
>15|TRBJ1-5|TRBV28|-|-
CASSLSSTRNQPQHF
TGTGCCAGCAGTTTATCTAGTACTCGCAATCAGCCCCAGCATTTT
>16|TRBJ1-6|TRBV29-1|-|-
CSVDQATSSYNSPLHF
TGCAGCGTTGACCAGGCGACGAGCTCCTATAATTCACCCCTCCACTTT
>16|TRBJ1-3|TRBV6-5|-|-
CASSYSRVGTGNTIYF
TGTGCCAGCAGTTACTCGAGGGTGGGGACTGGAAACACCATATATTTT
>12|TRBJ2-1|TRBV10-3|-|-
CAIGTFYNEQFF
TGTGCCATTGGGACTTTTTACAATGAGCAGTTCTTC
>14|TRBJ2-5|TRBV28|-|-
CASLGGSGGETQYF
TGTGCCAGCCTGGGGGGGTCGGGGGGCGAGACCCAGTACTTC